Below are 15 T cell receptor beta chains sequenced from a single sample in a study of blood T cell repertoires in COVID-19. Assay: immunoSEQ multiplex PCR; the TCRdb copy retains only in-frame clones and omits some. The repertoire has about 160,000 clones, roughly 90% of them found once; the top ten carry approximately 3%. Sequencing input: peripheral blood. These receptors all come from a man aged 55-75 years with acute or convalescent COVID-19.

The chain joins TRBV6-5 to TRBJ1-5; TRBD1 might be the D (5 bases). Trimming left V 7 bases short and J 6 bases short, with 19 bases between. Germline V gene lookup returns CDR1 MNHEY and CDR2 SVGAGI. The CDR3 loop spans 15 amino acids. The CDR3 is CASNGGAYLSQPQHF. CDR3 in DNA: TGTGCCAGCAACGGAGGGGCCTACCTCAGTCAGCCCCAGCATTTT.

The chain recombines TRBV5-1 with TRBJ1-6, with D possibly being TRBD1 (6 bases). The CDR3 is made up of 14 amino acids. Germline loops: CDR1 SGHRS, CDR2 YFSETQ. Deletions cut 4 bases from V and 10 bases from J, with 15 bases between. CDR3 residues: CASSDQGGGSPLHF. The CDR3 coding sequence is TGCGCCAGCAGCGACCAAGGGGGGGGGTCACCCCTCCACTTT. Full variable domain (missing parts from reference TRBV5-1 and TRBJ1-6): KAGVTQTPRYLIKTRGQQVTLSCSPISGHRSVSWYQQTPGQGLQFLFEYFSETQRNKGNFPGRFSGRQFSNSRSEMNVSTLELGDSALYLCASSDQGGGSPLHFGNGTRLTVT.

The V call is TRBV9, the J call TRBJ2-1; D uncertain. Germline assignment: CDR1 SGDLS and CDR2 YYNGEE. CDR3 length: 12 residues. Trimming took 0 bases from V and 9 from J, leaving 7 bases between them. CDR3 protein: CASSVGSSEQFF. The DNA for the CDR3 is TGTGCCAGCAGCGTAGGCTCTAGTGAGCAGTTCTTC.

The V gene is TRBV7-6, the J gene TRBJ1-6; D is uncertain. Germline assignment: CDR1 SGHVS and CDR2 FNYEAQ. CDR3 length: 14 amino acids. V gave up 3 bases and J gave up 5 bases, with 8 bases separating them. CDR3 amino acids: CASSLRVDNSPLHF. CDR3 coding DNA: TGTGCCAGCAGCTTGAGGGTAGATAATTCACCCCTCCACTTT.

J is TRBJ1-1 and V is TRBV5-1, with no clear D. In germline, CDR1 is SGHRS, CDR2 YFSETQ. The CDR3 runs to 15 residues. The V and J ends lost 0 bases and 4 bases respectively, with 13 bases between them. The CDR3 DNA reads TGCGCCAGCAGCTTGGGTCATCAATCCCCCACTGAAGCTTTCTTT. It is translated as CASSLGHQSPTEAFF.

The chain uses TRBV5-1 and TRBJ1-2; 9 nucleotides agree with TRBD1. Per the germline V gene, CDR1 is SGHRS and CDR2 is YFSETQ. V dropped 4 bases and J dropped 8; count of bases not matched to a gene: 12. The CDR3 length is 15 residues. The CDR3 sequence is CASSKNLPGQGGYTF. CDR3 nucleotides: TGCGCCAGCAGCAAAAACCTACCGGGACAGGGAGGCTACACCTTC.

The chain employs TRBV5-1 and TRBJ2-1, with TRBD2 identical over 9 bases. The J segment lost 9 bases and the V segment lost 1 base, leaving 8 bases of the junction unmatched. Germline CDR1 reads SGHRS; CDR2 reads YFSETQ. This CDR3 contains 15 residues. CDR3: CASSLNAGGPGEQFF. In DNA form, the CDR3 reads TGCGCCAGCAGCTTGAACGCGGGGGGGCCCGGTGAGCAGTTCTTC.

The chain joins TRBV15 to TRBJ1-6; TRBD1 is a possible D gene (6 bases). The CDR3 contains 16 residues. Trimming removed 5 bases from V and 5 bases from J, with 16 bases in between. The germline CDR1 and CDR2 sequences are LNHNV and YYDKDF (reference sequence). Written as DNA, the CDR3 is TGTGCCACCAGCCGAGCTCCCCGGGACAATAATTCACCCCTCCACTTT. Translated: CATSRAPRDNNSPLHF.

The chain links TRBV29-1 to TRBJ2-6, with 10 bases identical to TRBD1. The CDR3 is 17 amino acids. J was trimmed by 4 bases and V by 4 bases; bases with no gene match: 10. Germline CDR1 and CDR2: SQVTM and ANQGSEA. Here the CDR3 reads CSVAYRQGASGANVLTF. The CDR3 bases are TGCAGCGTTGCCTATCGACAGGGGGCGAGCGGGGCCAACGTCCTGACTTTC.

The chain recombines TRBV6-5 with TRBJ2-7; D is possibly TRBD1 (6 bases). Between the trimmed V and J ends, which lost 3 bases and 4 bases, there was a span of 10 bases. This CDR3 region has 13 residues. From germline, CDR1 is MNHEY and CDR2 SVGAGI. CDR3: CASSYLQGYEQYF. CDR3 nucleotide sequence: TGTGCCAGCAGTTATCTACAGGGATACGAGCAGTACTTC.

This chain uses TRBV5-6 with TRBJ1-2, with 7 bases matching TRBD1. The CDR3 covers 14 residues. Per germline, CDR1 SGHDT and CDR2 YYEEEE. Germline trimming cut 2 bases from V and 3 bases from J; bases unmatched to any gene: 4. The CDR3 bases are TGTGCCAGCAGCTTCGGGACAGAGCACTATGGCTACACCTTC. Its protein product is CASSFGTEHYGYTF.

V and J are TRBV28 and TRBJ1-2; TRBD1 is a possible D gene (6 bases). Germline loops: CDR1 MDHEN, CDR2 SYDVKM. CDR3 length: 13 residues. The germline V and J ends were trimmed by 3 bases and 8 bases, with 13 bases remaining between them. The CDR3 loop reads CASSFLGAEGYTF. In DNA, the CDR3 is TGTGCCAGCAGTTTTCTGGGGGCTGAAGGCTACACCTTC.

The DNA for the CDR3 is TGTGCCAGCTCACCACGCGGGAAGGGGCTCAATGAAAAACTGTTTTTT. Translating gives CASSPRGKGLNEKLFF. The rearrangement links TRBV18 to TRBJ1-4, with D perhaps TRBD1 (5 bases). With 1 base removed from V and 5 bases from J, the gap between germline ends came to 14 bases. CDR3 length: 16 amino acids. CDR1 is KGHSH and CDR2 is LQKENI in the germline V gene.

The chain uses TRBV30 and TRBJ1-2; TRBD1 might be the D (5 bases). The CDR3 totals 14 residues. Trimming removed 1 base from V and 8 bases from J, with 17 bases in between. CDR1 is GTSNPN, CDR2 SVGIG, per germline (reference sequence). This CDR3 reads CAWSEQDIGWGYTF. CDR3 coding DNA: TGTGCCTGGAGTGAACAGGACATTGGGTGGGGCTACACCTTC.

The V gene is TRBV7-8, the J gene TRBJ1-5, with TRBD1 matching over 9 bases. Germline V lookup: CDR1 SGHVS, CDR2 FQNEAQ. The ends lost 5 bases at V and 7 bases at J; junction bases unmatched: 12. The CDR3 spans 16 residues. CDR3 nucleotide sequence: TGTGCCAGCAGCCCCGAGGGGGGACAGGGTGACCAGCCCCAGCATTTT. Protein: CASSPEGGQGDQPQHF.